This TCR beta chain was retrieved from a study of blood T cell repertoires in COVID-19. Study as a whole: The United States, Italy and Spain were the sources of the acute and convalescent COVID-19 samples. The cDNA or gDNA used as material had been derived from T cells, B-cell-depleted T cells, or PBMCs.

Per the original data handling: Nucleated cell number was recorded as an estimate derived from reference gene primer amplification. Produced via immunoSEQ multiplex PCR; TCRdb's table is partial and in-frame only. V, J and clone size are taken as reported in that table, and D and trimming were inferred from the DNA itself. The sample has about 230,000 clones, about nine tenths seen once. This CDR3 has 16 residues. Trimming left V 1 base short and J 3 bases short, with 13 bases between. CDR1 is LGHNA and CDR2 is YNFKEQ in the germline V gene. The clonotype originates from a man aged 50-59 years with COVID-19, enrolled during active disease. The genes are TRBV4-2 and TRBJ1-5; a weak D match, TRBD1 (5 bases). The sample consisted of peripheral blood. The CDR3 here is CASSQGGGANNQPQHF. The CDR3 DNA reads as TGTGCCAGCAGCCAAGGGGGAGGGGCCAACAATCAGCCCCAGCATTTT.